This T cell receptor beta chain derives from a study of blood T cell repertoires in COVID-19. Study-level background: Specimens from acute and convalescent COVID-19 originated in the United States, Italy and Spain. Sample material is recorded as cDNA or gDNA derived from T cells, B-cell-depleted T cells, or PBMCs.

Original processing methods: It was from reference gene primer amplification that nucleated cell counts were estimated. Assay used: immunoSEQ multiplex PCR; TCRdb lists only in-frame clones, some missing. Clone size and the V and J calls come from that table; the DNA yielded D and trimming. Of some 120,000 clones listed, 88% are singletons. The CDR3 consists of 17 residues. Trimming shortened V by 2 bases and J by 4 bases, and 15 bases separated the two germline ends. Germline values: CDR1 KGHSH, CDR2 LQKENI. The chain couples TRBV18 to TRBJ2-6; D possibly corresponds to TRBD1 (6 bases). The sequenced sample consisted of peripheral blood. The clonotype comes from a human donor in a cohort sampled during active COVID-19. This CDR3 reads CASSPTSGDTGANVLTF. CDR3 nucleotide sequence: TGTGCCAGCTCACCAACTTCAGGGGACACCGGGGCCAACGTCCTGACTTTC.